This passage covers 17 T cell receptor beta chains from one sample sequenced in a study of graft-versus-host responses after intestinal transplantation. For these TCRs, the target antigens are not known. Repertoires were generated with immunoSEQ multiplex PCR, while TCRdb's copy carries only in-frame clones and drops some. Among 95,000 to 130,000 clones listed, less than 95% were seen once. The input for sequencing was unstimulated CD4+ T cells sorted from spleen or lymph node cells, taken before intestinal transplant. The receptors were sampled from a human donor who received an intestinal transplant.

A single count supports this clone. The chain joins TRBV6-5 to TRBJ1-6; the match to TRBD1 covers 9 bases. Germline V gene data show CDR1 as MNHEY and CDR2 as SVGAGI. V trimming: 2 bases; J trimming: 7 bases; junction bases outside the gene matches: 6. This CDR3 contains 16 residues. CDR3 sequence (DNA): TGTGCCAGCAGTTACCGGGGGACAGGGCGAAATTCACCCCTCCACTTT. Its translation is CASSYRGTGRNSPLHF.

The chain links TRBV27 to TRBJ2-1; D is perhaps TRBD1 (5 bases). Germline-derived CDR1 and CDR2 are MNHEY and SMNVEV (reference sequence). V was trimmed by 5 bases and J by 0 bases, leaving 14 bases between them. The CDR3 spans 16 residues. CDR3 nucleotide sequence: TGTGCCAGCAGTGTCCGACAGAGCCGCTCCTACAATGAGCAGTTCTTC. Translating it yields CASSVRQSRSYNEQFF.

The chain is built from TRBV2 and TRBJ2-2; D is ambiguous. The germline V gene has CDR1 SNHLY and CDR2 FYNNEI. Deletions cut 5 bases from V and 3 bases from J, with 4 bases between. The CDR3 runs to 12 residues. CDR3 in amino acids: CASSPYTGELFF. The CDR3 DNA follows: TGTGCCAGCAGTCCCTACACCGGGGAGCTGTTTTTT.

This clone has a handful of counts. This chain joins TRBV6-6 and TRBJ2-7, with D possibly TRBD2 on 7 matching bases. Trimming removed 2 bases at V and 3 bases at J, with 14 bases between. CDR3 length: 15 residues. Germline CDR1 and CDR2: MNHNY and SVGAGI (reference sequence). The CDR3 region has the DNA TGTGCCAGCAGTTACCCGGCGGGGGCTTTCTACGAGCAGTACTTC. This codes for CASSYPAGAFYEQYF.

The rearrangement uses TRBV5-1 and TRBJ2-5; TRBD2 matches 7 bases. Unmatched junction bases numbered 8, after V lost 1 base and J lost 5 bases. The CDR3 length is 15 residues. Germline values: CDR1 SGHRS, CDR2 YFSETQ. Here the CDR3 reads CASSLWAGARETQYF. In DNA form, the CDR3 reads TGCGCCAGCAGCTTGTGGGCGGGAGCTCGTGAGACCCAGTACTTC.

The gene calls are TRBV21-1 and TRBJ2-7; TRBD2 is the table's D call and was not checked against the DNA. TRBV21-1 has pseudogene status. The CDR3 loop spans 15 amino acids. CDR3 in amino acids: CASSKGEGSDYEQYF. CDR3 nucleotides: TGTGCCAGCAGCAAAGGTGAGGGATCTGACTACGAGCAGTACTTC.

The chain recombines TRBV9 with TRBJ2-2, with 12 nucleotides matching TRBD2. The CDR3 has 18 amino acids. Germline-derived CDR1 and CDR2 are SGDLS and YYNGEE. With V trimmed by 4 bases and J by 1 base, 8 bases remained unmatched. The CDR3: CASSPRGLAGWNTGELFF. CDR3 nucleotides: TGTGCCAGCAGCCCGAGGGGACTAGCGGGTTGGAACACCGGGGAGCTGTTTTTT.

This rearrangement joins TRBV18 to TRBJ2-5, with 8 bases matching TRBD2. The CDR3 has 15 residues. V lost 4 bases, J lost 1 base, and 5 bases stayed unmatched. Germline assignment: CDR1 KGHSH and CDR2 LQKENI. The CDR3 DNA reads as TGTGCCAGCTCACTCCCTAGCGGGTTCCAAGAGACCCAGTACTTC. Its protein product is CASSLPSGFQETQYF.

The rearrangement joins TRBV6-5 to TRBJ2-5; D perhaps matches TRBD2 (7 bases). Trimming stripped 9 bases from V and 1 base from J, with 12 bases between. CDR1 and CDR2 (germline): MNHEY, SVGAGI. CDR3 size: 13 residues. In DNA, the CDR3 is TGTGCCAGTGCGGGGGCCATCCAAGAGACCCAGTACTTC. This sequence encodes CASAGAIQETQYF.

The rearrangement links TRBV27 to TRBJ2-7; weak D call: TRBD1 (5 bases). This CDR3 contains 14 residues. CDR1 is MNHEY and CDR2 is SMNVEV in the germline V gene (reference sequence). Trimming pared 7 bases from V and 0 bases from J, leaving 13 bases between. The CDR3 loop reads CASNIRAISYEQYF. CDR3 bases: TGTGCCAGCAATATCAGGGCCATCTCCTACGAGCAGTACTTC.

The chain has TRBV29-1 and TRBJ1-1; D unclear. Germline V gene data show CDR1 as SQVTM and CDR2 as ANQGSEA. There are 11 residues in the CDR3. The germline V and J ends were trimmed by 6 bases and 1 base, with 6 bases remaining between them. CDR3 loop: CSVESNTEAFF. CDR3 DNA sequence: TGCAGCGTGGAGTCGAACACTGAAGCTTTCTTT.

The CDR3: CASSLGSSSYEQYF. CDR3 nucleotide sequence: TGCGCCAGCAGCTTGGGCAGTTCCTCTTACGAGCAGTACTTC. This rearrangement joins TRBV5-1 to TRBJ2-7; D is ambiguous. Germline loops: CDR1 SGHRS, CDR2 YFSETQ. Trimming shortened V by 0 bases and J by 4 bases, and 11 bases separated the two germline ends. The CDR3 loop spans 14 amino acids.

This chain links TRBV13 with TRBJ2-7, with 12 bases matching TRBD2. The germline V gene encodes CDR1 PRHDT and CDR2 FYEKMQ (reference sequence). CDR3 length equals 18 residues. Trimming cost V 0 bases and J 4 bases; bases outside gene matches: 10. CDR3 loop: CASSLGPWASGGEYEQYF. The CDR3 nucleotides read TGTGCCAGCAGCTTAGGCCCGTGGGCTAGCGGGGGGGAGTACGAGCAGTACTTC.

The CDR3 is CASSGDSLSYEQYF. The CDR3 DNA sequence: TGTGCCAGCAGCGGAGACAGTCTCTCCTACGAGCAGTACTTC. The gene calls are TRBV5-4 and TRBJ2-7; TRBD1 is a possible D gene (5 bases). CDR3 size: 14 residues. V was cut by 4 bases and J by 0 bases, with 11 bases left in between. Germline values: CDR1 SGHNT, CDR2 YYREEE (reference sequence).

The chain has TRBV10-3 and TRBJ2-7; 8 bases agree with TRBD1. Per germline, CDR1 ENHRY and CDR2 SYGVKD. The ends lost 5 bases at V and 2 bases at J; junction bases unmatched: 5. This CDR3 comprises 14 residues. The CDR3 reads CAISKTGDTYEQYF. The CDR3 bases are TGTGCCATCAGTAAGACAGGGGATACCTACGAGCAGTACTTC.

Turning to this clone: The same CDR3 also results from other DNA sequences found in this sample. The genes are TRBV9 and TRBJ2-7; D is possibly TRBD2 (5 bases). The V end was cut by 5 bases, the J end by 7 bases, with 19 bases between. CDR1 is SGDLS and CDR2 is YYNGEE in the germline V gene. This CDR3 spans 14 amino acids. CDR3 amino acids: CASSQAPSRSEQYF. The CDR3 coding sequence is TGTGCCAGCAGTCAGGCCCCTAGCCGCAGTGAGCAGTACTTC.

The CDR3 DNA follows: TGTGCCAGCAGCCGGACAGGGGTGGTCACCGGGGAGCTGTTTTTT. It encodes CASSRTGVVTGELFF. This chain joins TRBV7-3 and TRBJ2-2; 9 bases are shared with TRBD1. From germline, CDR1 is SGHTA and CDR2 FQGTGA. This CDR3 is built from 15 residues. The trim removed 5 bases at V and 4 bases at J, leaving 5 bases unmatched.